This TCR beta chain was found in a study of T cells in Graves' hyperthyroidism and ophthalmopathy. Study-wide context: At initial diagnosis, before any treatment had begun, peripheral blood was obtained.

Note on this clonotype: Its target is unknown.

The CDR3 regions of TCR beta were amplified from RNA transcripts. TCR CDR3 underwent first-round RT-PCR with the HTBI primer set. TCRdb independently ran MiXCR on the multiplex PCR reads; one entry per CDR3 protein. The sample contains around 400,000 distinct CDR3 sequences, just under 25% of which appear only once. The study, taken as a whole, reports: Blood also contained most expanded thyroid clonotypes above 0.001.

CDR3 length: 12 residues. CDR1 SGHAT and CDR2 FQDESV come from the germline V gene (reference sequence). Each patient was aged 18 to 65 and had newly diagnosed hyperthyroidism of under 2 months' duration. This rearrangement joins TRBV11-1 to TRBJ2-2; a weak D match, TRBD1 (5 bases). The last part of the DNA fits TRBJ1-1 better; the J call may be wrong. Sample: blood. This clonotype was sampled from a man between 50 and 59 years old with Graves' hyperthyroidism. This chain's CDR3 is CASSFTRRGAFF. CDR3 in DNA: TGTGCCAGCAGCTTCACCCGGAGGGGAGCTTTCTTT.